The source of this T cell receptor (beta chain) is a study of blood T cell repertoires in COVID-19. Assay used: immunoSEQ multiplex PCR; TCRdb lists only in-frame clones, some missing. This table holds 220,000 or so clones, about 91% found once. Germline V CDR1 and CDR2: SGHTA, FQGNSA. Unmatched junction bases numbered 10, after V lost 3 bases and J lost 6 bases. The CDR3 covers 16 residues. The sequencing sample was made of PBMCs or T cells enriched from blood (not recorded which). This receptor was obtained from a woman aged 45-65 years with acute COVID-19. The rearrangement uses TRBV7-2 and TRBJ2-5, with 10 bases matching TRBD2. CDR3 sequence reads: CASSFRPSGRTKTQYF. The CDR3 DNA sequence: TGTGCCAGCAGCTTTAGGCCTAGCGGGAGAACAAAGACCCAGTACTTC.